This T cell receptor beta chain was documented in a study of cytomegalovirus exposure and HLA in healthy donors. V lost 3 bases, J lost 0 bases, and 14 bases lay in between. CDR3 size: 16 residues. The germline gives CDR1 SGDLS, CDR2 YYNGEE. There are a few counts of this clone. PCR involved 60 Vbeta and 13 Jbeta primers. Assay used: immunoSEQ multiplex PCR; TCRdb lists only in-frame clones, some missing. In the table there are 150,000 or so clones, around 80% of which are singletons. Sequenced material: PBMCs. The source of this sequence is a woman between 18 and 29 years old in good health and CMV-seronegative. The chain has TRBV9 and TRBJ2-3; D is unclear. The CDR3 loop is CASSAGSIPSTDTQYF. DNA for the CDR3: TGTGCCAGCAGCGCGGGTTCTATACCTAGCACAGATACGCAGTATTTT.